This record concerns one T cell receptor beta chain sequence. The antigen it recognizes is unknown. The input lacks base qualities; no much larger clone sits a single base away. These data originate in a study of graft-versus-host responses after intestinal transplantation (dated by TCRdb to about 2021). Regarding the research as a whole: The transplants that recipients got were multivisceral, liver-intestinal, or isolated intestinal. To identify alloreactive clones, pre-transplant mixed lymphocyte reaction products were sequenced and then compared with unstimulated pre-transplant donor and recipient T cells. Of the approximately 24 intestinal transplant recipients enrolled in the cohort, one of whom was a retransplant, 3 patients without pretransplant specimens were excluded. Rather than going through the commercial service, samples from three later patients were sequenced in-house on an Illumina MiSeq and processed with MiXCR. A peak of at least 4% donor T cells among recipient peripheral blood mononuclear cells was the definition used for donor T cell macrochimerism. After intestinal transplantation, graft-versus-host and host-versus-graft alloreactive T cell clones in the graft, circulation and bone marrow were tracked using bulk TCR-beta CDR3 sequencing. Anti-thymocyte globulin induction was given to all recipients, followed by maintenance tacrolimus and steroids for roughly 3 years.

Results and caveats for the whole study, not just this receptor: High GvH to HvG T cell clonal ratios were observed in the allografts of patients with donor T cell macrochimerism. Conclusions were limited by the relatively low number and heterogeneity of intestinal transplant patients. Peak levels of circulating GvH clones were associated with declines in HvG clones early after transplant. GvH clones were found in recipient bone marrow, and some of the GvH clones appeared earlier in ileal mucosa or blood, which is consistent with an intestinal mucosal origin.

Libraries were constructed by the immunoSEQ multiplex PCR assay. High-throughput TCR-beta CDR3 sequencing of genomic DNA from most patients was performed by Adaptive Biotechnologies. As for the original processing: TCR sequencing data for approximately 17 patients were retrieved from Adaptive's ImmunoSEQ software; three other patients were processed with MiXCR and VDJtools. CDR3 nucleotide sequences shared between donor and recipient were removed because the origin of such sequences could not be assigned. Alloreactive clones required at least 2-fold expansion over unstimulated cells and minimum CFSE-low frequency of 0.002% (template counts) or 0.001% (read counts). Clones were considered mappable if detected in sequenced pre-transplant spleen, lymph node, or MLR CFSE-low populations of the donor or recipient. The cumulative frequency of alloreactive clones was calculated as a percentage of all sequences, weighted by copy number. TCRdb retrieved this table from immuneACCESS and kept in-frame rearrangements only. Not all clones are present; in checked studies, unresolved V genes account for under half, and no reason is known for the remainder. D and trimming were read from the DNA, whereas the V and J calls and clone size are those reported in that table. For this sample there are approximately 40,000 clones; about 90% appear just once. The ten largest clones take up about 2.5% of the sample.

Blood samples were collected up to 4 times in the first month after transplant and then at least monthly when available. This receptor was obtained from a human patient who received an intestinal transplant, so some T cells may come from the graft donor. The sample here was PBMCs, taken around 320 days after intestinal transplant.

DNA sequence: TGTGCCAGCAGTGAGGAGAACGAGCAGTACTTC. Its translation reads: CASSEENEQYF. In this chain, TRBV6-1 is recombined with TRBJ2-7, with the D gene too uncertain to name. V is clipped by 3 bases and J by 5 bases, and the sequence between their germline boundaries is 5 bases long. From the cysteine through the phenylalanine, the CDR3 covers 11 amino acids. Left in the record is the CDR3 DNA by itself, 33 bases read in frame from the first base. The germline V gene encodes CDR1 MNHNS and CDR2 SASEGT.